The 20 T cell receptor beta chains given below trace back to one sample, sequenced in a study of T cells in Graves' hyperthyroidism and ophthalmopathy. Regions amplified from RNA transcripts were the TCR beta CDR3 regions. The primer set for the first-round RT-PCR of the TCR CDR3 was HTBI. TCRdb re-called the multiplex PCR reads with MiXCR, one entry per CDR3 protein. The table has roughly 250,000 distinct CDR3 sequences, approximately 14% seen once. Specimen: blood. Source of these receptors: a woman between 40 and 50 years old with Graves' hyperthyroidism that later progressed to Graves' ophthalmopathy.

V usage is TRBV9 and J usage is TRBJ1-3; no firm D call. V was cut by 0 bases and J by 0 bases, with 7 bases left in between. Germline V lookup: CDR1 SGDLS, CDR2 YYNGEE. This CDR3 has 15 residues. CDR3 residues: CASSVEASSGNTIYF. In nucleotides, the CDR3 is TGTGCCAGCAGCGTAGAGGCATCCTCTGGAAACACCATATATTTT.

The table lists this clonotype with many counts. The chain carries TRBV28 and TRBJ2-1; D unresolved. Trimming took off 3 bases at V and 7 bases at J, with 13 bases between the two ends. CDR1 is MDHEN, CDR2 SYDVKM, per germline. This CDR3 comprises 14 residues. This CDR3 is CASSFAPFVNEQFF. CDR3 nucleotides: TGTGCCAGCAGTTTCGCTCCTTTTGTAAATGAGCAGTTCTTC.

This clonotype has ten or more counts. This CDR3 reads CAISRTSVSYEQYF. The CDR3 DNA reads TGTGCCATCAGCCGGACTAGCGTCTCCTACGAGCAGTACTTC. The rearrangement uses TRBV10-3 and TRBJ2-7; 9 positions match TRBD2. J gave up 0 bases and V 6 bases, and 3 bases lay outside the gene matches. The CDR3 is 14 residues long. The germline V gene has CDR1 ENHRY and CDR2 SYGVKD.

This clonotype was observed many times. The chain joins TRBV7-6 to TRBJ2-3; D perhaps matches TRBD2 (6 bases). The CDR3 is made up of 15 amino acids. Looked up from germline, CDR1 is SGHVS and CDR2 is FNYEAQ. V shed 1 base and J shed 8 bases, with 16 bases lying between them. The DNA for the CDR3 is TGTGCCAGCAGCTTAGGGGGACTCCCCGTGCCTACGCAGTATTTT. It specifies CASSLGGLPVPTQYF.

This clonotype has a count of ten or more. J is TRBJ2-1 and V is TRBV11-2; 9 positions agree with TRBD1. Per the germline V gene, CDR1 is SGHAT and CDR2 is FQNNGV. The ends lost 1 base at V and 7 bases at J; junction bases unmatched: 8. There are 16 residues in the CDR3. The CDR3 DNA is TGTGCCAGCAGCTTAGCACAGGGGGCAGGGGGAAATGAGCAGTTCTTC. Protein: CASSLAQGAGGNEQFF.

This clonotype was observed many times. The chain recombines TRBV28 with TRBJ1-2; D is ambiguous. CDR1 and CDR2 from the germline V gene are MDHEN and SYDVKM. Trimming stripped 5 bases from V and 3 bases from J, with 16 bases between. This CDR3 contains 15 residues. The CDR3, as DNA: TGTGCCAGCAGTCTTACGGGGAGAGTCGACTATGGCTACACCTTC. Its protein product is CASSLTGRVDYGYTF.

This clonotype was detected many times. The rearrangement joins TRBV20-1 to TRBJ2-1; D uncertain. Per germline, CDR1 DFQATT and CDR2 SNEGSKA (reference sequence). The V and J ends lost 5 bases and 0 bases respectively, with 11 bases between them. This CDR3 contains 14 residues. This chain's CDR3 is CSAPGLVSYNEQFF. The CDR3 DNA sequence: TGCAGTGCTCCCGGGCTGGTCTCCTACAATGAGCAGTTCTTC.

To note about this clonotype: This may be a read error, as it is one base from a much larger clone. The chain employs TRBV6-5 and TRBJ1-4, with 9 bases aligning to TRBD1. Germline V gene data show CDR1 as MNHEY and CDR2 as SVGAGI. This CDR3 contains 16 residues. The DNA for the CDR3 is TGTGCCAGCAGTTACGGGACAGGGCTGTTGGCTGAAAAACTGGTTTTT. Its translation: CASSYGTGLLAEKLVF.

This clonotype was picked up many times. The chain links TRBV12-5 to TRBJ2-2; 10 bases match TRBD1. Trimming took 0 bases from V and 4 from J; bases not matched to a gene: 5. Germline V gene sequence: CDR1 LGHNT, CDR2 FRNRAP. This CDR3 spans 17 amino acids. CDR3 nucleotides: TGTGCTAGTGGTTTGGTACACGGGACAGGGGCCACCGGGGAGCTGTTTTTT. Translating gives CASGLVHGTGATGELFF.

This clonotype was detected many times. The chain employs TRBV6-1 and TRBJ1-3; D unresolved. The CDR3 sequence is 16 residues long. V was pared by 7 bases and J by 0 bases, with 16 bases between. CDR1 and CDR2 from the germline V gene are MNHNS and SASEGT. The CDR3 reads CASTPSDRFSGNTIYF. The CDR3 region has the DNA TGTGCCAGCACCCCGTCCGACCGTTTCTCTGGAAACACCATATATTTT.

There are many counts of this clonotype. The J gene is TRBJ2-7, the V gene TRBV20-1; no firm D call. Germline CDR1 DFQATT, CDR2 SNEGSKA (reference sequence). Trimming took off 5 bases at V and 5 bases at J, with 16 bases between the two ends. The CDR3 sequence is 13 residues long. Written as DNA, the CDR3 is TGCAGTGCTCGGTTGGGTGTCTTCGACGAGCAGTACTTC. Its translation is CSARLGVFDEQYF.

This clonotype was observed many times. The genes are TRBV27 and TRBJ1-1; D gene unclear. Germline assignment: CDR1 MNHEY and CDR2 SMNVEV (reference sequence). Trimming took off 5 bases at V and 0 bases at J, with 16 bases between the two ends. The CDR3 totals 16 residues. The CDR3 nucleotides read TGTGCCAGCAGTACCCGGATGAGTCTCATGAACACTGAAGCTTTCTTT. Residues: CASSTRMSLMNTEAFF.

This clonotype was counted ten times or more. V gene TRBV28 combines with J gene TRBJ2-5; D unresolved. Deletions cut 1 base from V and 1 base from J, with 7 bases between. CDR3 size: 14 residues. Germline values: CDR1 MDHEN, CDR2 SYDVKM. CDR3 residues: CASSLFWTQETQYF. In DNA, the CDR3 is TGTGCCAGCAGTTTATTCTGGACCCAAGAGACCCAGTACTTC.

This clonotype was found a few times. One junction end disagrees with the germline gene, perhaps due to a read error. The CDR3 bases are TGTGCCAGCAGCCAAGATGTCAGGTCTGCAGACACCATATATTTT. Amino acid sequence: CASSQDVRSADTIYF. The chain links TRBV4-1 to TRBJ1-3; D gene ambiguous. The CDR3 runs to 15 residues. Per the germline V gene, CDR1 is MGHRA and CDR2 is YSYEKL.

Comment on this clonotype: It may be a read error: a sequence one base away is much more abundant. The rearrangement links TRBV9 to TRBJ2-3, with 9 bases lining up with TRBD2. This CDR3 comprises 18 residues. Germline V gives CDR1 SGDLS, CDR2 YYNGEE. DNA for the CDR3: TGTGCCAACAGCGTAGTCCCTGAATCTAGCGGGAACACAGATACGCAGTATTTT. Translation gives CANSVVPESSGNTDTQYF.

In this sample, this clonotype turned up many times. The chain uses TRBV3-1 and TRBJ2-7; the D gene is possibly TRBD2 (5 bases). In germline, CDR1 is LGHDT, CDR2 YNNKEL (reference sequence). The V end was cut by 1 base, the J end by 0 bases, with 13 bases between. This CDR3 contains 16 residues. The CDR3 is CASSQVIRTSSYEQYF. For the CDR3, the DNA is TGTGCCAGCAGCCAAGTAATTCGAACTAGCTCCTACGAGCAGTACTTC.

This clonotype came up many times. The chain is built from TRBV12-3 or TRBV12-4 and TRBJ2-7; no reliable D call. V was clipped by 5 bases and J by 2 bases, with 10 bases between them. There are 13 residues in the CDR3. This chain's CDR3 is CASSPRVAYEQYF. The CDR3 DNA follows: TGTGCCAGCAGTCCTCGGGTTGCCTACGAGCAGTACTTC.

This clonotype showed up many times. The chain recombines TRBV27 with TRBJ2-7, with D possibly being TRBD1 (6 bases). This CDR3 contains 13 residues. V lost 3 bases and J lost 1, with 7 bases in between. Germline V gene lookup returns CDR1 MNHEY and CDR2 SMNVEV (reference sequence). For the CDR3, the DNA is TGTGCCAGCAGTTTGCAGGGGTCCTACGAGCAGTACTTC. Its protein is CASSLQGSYEQYF.

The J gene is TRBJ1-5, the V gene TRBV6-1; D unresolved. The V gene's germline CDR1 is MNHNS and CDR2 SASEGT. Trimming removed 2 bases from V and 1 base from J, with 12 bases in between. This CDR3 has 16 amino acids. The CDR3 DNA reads TGTGCCAGCAGTGAATGGAAGGTAGGGAGCAATCAGCCCCAGCATTTT. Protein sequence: CASSEWKVGSNQPQHF.

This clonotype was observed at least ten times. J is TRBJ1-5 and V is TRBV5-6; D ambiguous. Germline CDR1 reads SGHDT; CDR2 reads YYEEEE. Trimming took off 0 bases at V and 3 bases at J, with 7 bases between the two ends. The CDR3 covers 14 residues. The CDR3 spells CASSLVGNNQPQHF. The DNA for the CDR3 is TGTGCCAGCAGCTTGGTGGGGAACAATCAGCCCCAGCATTTT.